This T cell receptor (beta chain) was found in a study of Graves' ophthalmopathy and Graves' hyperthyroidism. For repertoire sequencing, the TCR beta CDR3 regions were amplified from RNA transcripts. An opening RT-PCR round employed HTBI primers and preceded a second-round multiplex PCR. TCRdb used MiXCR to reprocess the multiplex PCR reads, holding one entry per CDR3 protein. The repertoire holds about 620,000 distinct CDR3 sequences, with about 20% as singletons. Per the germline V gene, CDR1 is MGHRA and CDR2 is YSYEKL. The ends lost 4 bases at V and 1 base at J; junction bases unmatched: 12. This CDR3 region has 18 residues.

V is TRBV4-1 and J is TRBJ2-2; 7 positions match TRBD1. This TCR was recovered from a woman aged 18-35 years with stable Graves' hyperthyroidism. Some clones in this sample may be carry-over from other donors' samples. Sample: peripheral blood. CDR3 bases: TGCGCCAGCAGCCGCTTCCCGGGACAGCCCAAGAACACCGGGGAGCTGTTTTTT. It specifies CASSRFPGQPKNTGELFF.